The 19 T cell receptor beta chains listed next were all sequenced from one sample in a study of blood T cell repertoires in COVID-19. Libraries were prepared by immunoSEQ multiplex PCR; TCRdb keeps only in-frame clonotypes and omits some of them. The data contain about 330,000 clones, roughly 88% of them singletons. Specimen: peripheral blood. The receptor source for this set is a woman aged 45-60 years with active or convalescent COVID-19.

The chain uses TRBV5-4 and TRBJ1-1; 7 nucleotides agree with TRBD1. With 4 bases clipped from V and 3 bases from J, the junction kept 9 bases outside the gene matches. The CDR3 runs to 15 residues. The germline V gene has CDR1 SGHNT and CDR2 YYREEE (reference sequence). CDR3 sequence reads: CASSAKQGWDTEAFF. The CDR3 bases are TGTGCCAGCAGCGCTAAACAGGGGTGGGACACTGAAGCTTTCTTT.

This clone was recorded only once. This chain joins TRBV5-1 and TRBJ2-5, with 9 positions matching TRBD1. This CDR3 contains 15 residues. V dropped 4 bases and J dropped 0; count of bases not matched to a gene: 4. The germline V gene has CDR1 SGHRS and CDR2 YFSETQ. CDR3 DNA: TGCGCCAGCAGCCCTGGACAGGGGTACCAAGAGACCCAGTACTTC. Its protein product is CASSPGQGYQETQYF. The entire variable domain, with the rest obtained from reference TRBV5-1 and TRBJ2-5, is as follows: KAGVTQTPRYLIKTRGQQVTLSCSPISGHRSVSWYQQTPGQGLQFLFEYFSETQRNKGNFPGRFSGRQFSNSRSEMNVSTLELGDSALYLCASSPGQGYQETQYFGPGTRLLVL.

The chain recombines TRBV6-1 with TRBJ2-1; possible D gene TRBD2, 5 bases. CDR1 and CDR2 (germline): MNHNS, SASEGT. The CDR3 extends over 11 amino acids. Trimming took 2 bases from V and 16 from J, leaving 12 bases between them. Here the CDR3 DNA reads TGTGCCAGCAGTGAAAGGGAGATCGGCTTCTTC. It translates to CASSEREIGFF.

CDR3 nucleotides: TGTGCCACCAGCAGAGAGACAGCTAATCAGCCCCAGCATTTT. It is translated as CATSRETANQPQHF. The chain employs TRBV15 and TRBJ1-5, with D maybe TRBD1 (5 bases). CDR1 and CDR2 from the germline V gene are LNHNV and YYDKDF (reference sequence). The CDR3 is 14 residues long. Trimming cost V 0 bases and J 4 bases, with 7 bases left between them.

The V gene is TRBV18, the J gene TRBJ1-5; D is undetermined. Germline lookup yields CDR1 KGHSH and CDR2 LQKENI. The CDR3 runs to 12 residues. V shed 3 bases and J shed 6 bases, with 6 bases lying between them. In DNA, the CDR3 is TGTGCCAGCTCACCGGCGGGTCAGCCCCAGCATTTT. Residues: CASSPAGQPQHF.

This chain uses TRBV5-4 with TRBJ2-7, with D possibly TRBD1 on 5 matching bases. Trimming left V 5 bases short and J 5 bases short, with 14 bases between. The CDR3 has 13 residues. CDR1 and CDR2 from the germline V gene are SGHNT and YYREEE (reference sequence). The CDR3 nucleotides read TGTGCCAGCAGTTCTCAGGGTACCCACGAGCAGTACTTC. Amino acid sequence: CASSSQGTHEQYF.

In this sample, this clone turned up once. The rearrangement uses TRBV3-1 (or the pseudogene TRBV3-2) and TRBJ1-5, with no clear D. This CDR3 spans 14 amino acids. Germline loops: CDR1 LGHDT, CDR2 YNNKEL (reference sequence). V dropped 1 base and J dropped 3 bases, with 7 bases sitting between them. CDR3 residues: CASSQGQFNQPQHF. The CDR3 DNA reads as TGTGCCAGCAGCCAAGGACAATTCAATCAGCCCCAGCATTTT.

The chain is built from TRBV4-3 and TRBJ1-4, with TRBD1 matching 8 bases. The germline gives CDR1 LGHNA, CDR2 YSLEER. Trimming at V came to 4 bases and at J to 4 bases, leaving 5 bases not matched to a gene. The CDR3 length is 15 residues. The CDR3 DNA is TGCGCCAGCAGCCCCGACAGGGGATTTAATGAAAAACTGTTTTTT. Protein product: CASSPDRGFNEKLFF.

This chain connects TRBV27 to TRBJ2-7; D perhaps matches TRBD2 (6 bases). The CDR3 extends over 15 amino acids. The germline CDR1 and CDR2 sequences are MNHEY and SMNVEV (reference sequence). Trimming cost V 0 bases and J 2 bases, with 11 bases left between them. The CDR3 DNA reads TGTGCCAGCAGTTTATCGGGGGGTGGGACCTACGAGCAGTACTTC. This translates into CASSLSGGGTYEQYF.

V usage is TRBV14 and J usage is TRBJ2-7; D perhaps matches TRBD1 (5 bases). Trimming shortened V by 0 bases and J by 7 bases, and 19 bases separated the two germline ends. From germline, CDR1 is SGHDN and CDR2 FVKESK. The CDR3 runs to 16 residues. CDR3 in DNA: TGTGCCAGCAGCCAAGATCGCGTCAGGGAACTATGGGAGCAGTACTTC. This translates into CASSQDRVRELWEQYF.

This sequence joins TRBV5-1 and TRBJ1-1, with TRBD1 matching over 9 bases. The V and J ends lost 0 bases and 11 bases, in that order; junction bases with no gene match: 17. The CDR3 loop spans 17 amino acids. Germline CDR1 reads SGHRS; CDR2 reads YFSETQ. CDR3 region: CASSLATGTGTRVGAFF. The CDR3 DNA is TGCGCCAGCAGCTTGGCCACCGGGACAGGGACCAGGGTGGGCGCTTTCTTT.

This chain links TRBV11-2 with TRBJ2-2; maybe TRBD2 (7 bases). The CDR3 covers 17 residues. CDR1 is SGHAT, CDR2 FQNNGV, per germline. V was pared by 4 bases and J by 3 bases, with 18 bases between. The CDR3: CASSSARGLEDTGELFF. CDR3 nucleotides: TGTGCCAGCAGCTCGGCGCGGGGGCTAGAAGACACCGGGGAGCTGTTTTTT.

This chain joins TRBV11-3 and TRBJ1-4, with a weak D call TRBD1 (5 bases). CDR1 SGHNT and CDR2 YENEEA come from the germline V gene. V shed 2 bases and J shed 6 bases, with 13 bases lying between them. CDR3 size: 15 residues. The CDR3 bases are TGTGCCAGCAGCTTAACCGGAGGGGAGGATGAAAAACTGTTTTTT. Translating gives CASSLTGGEDEKLFF.

The genes are TRBV4-3 and TRBJ2-7, with unresolved D. The CDR3 spans 14 residues. Germline loops: CDR1 LGHNA, CDR2 YSLEER. V was shortened by 0 bases and J by 1 base, with 7 bases between the two germline ends. The chain's CDR3 is CASSQERYSYEQYF. CDR3 in DNA: TGCGCCAGCAGCCAAGAGAGGTATTCCTACGAGCAGTACTTC.

The CDR3 loop reads CASSPGWVETQYF. The CDR3 bases are TGTGCCAGCAGCCCGGGTTGGGTAGAGACCCAGTACTTC. V and J are TRBV7-2 and TRBJ2-5; no clear D. This CDR3 has 13 amino acids. In germline, CDR1 is SGHTA, CDR2 FQGNSA. The ends were cut back, 5 bases at V and 4 bases at J, with 11 bases in the middle.

The V call is TRBV4-2, the J call TRBJ2-7, with TRBD1 identical over 7 bases. The CDR3 has 15 residues. V gave up 2 bases and J gave up 0 bases; unmatched junction bases: 4. Germline V gene data show CDR1 as LGHNA and CDR2 as YNFKEQ. The CDR3 DNA sequence: TGTGCCAGCAGCCAATGGGCAGGGGGCTCCTACGAGCAGTACTTC. Protein: CASSQWAGGSYEQYF.

The chain joins TRBV7-9 to TRBJ1-5; 12 nucleotides line up with TRBD1. The germline V gene encodes CDR1 SEHNR and CDR2 FQNEAQ (reference sequence). The CDR3 length is 16 residues. Trimming cost V 1 base and J 5 bases; bases outside gene matches: 3. Here the CDR3 reads CASSLVGDRGHQPQHF. CDR3 bases: TGTGCCAGCAGCTTAGTGGGGGACAGGGGGCATCAGCCCCAGCATTTT.

The chain joins TRBV10-3 to TRBJ2-2, with 7 bases matching TRBD2. Germline V gives CDR1 ENHRY, CDR2 SYGVKD. Unmatched junction bases numbered 6, after V lost 3 bases and J lost 5 bases. This CDR3 region has 15 residues. The CDR3 sequence: CAISEGTTATGELFF. Written as DNA, the CDR3 is TGTGCCATCAGTGAAGGGACTACCGCAACCGGGGAGCTGTTTTTT.

The chain uses TRBV19 and TRBJ1-5; 9 bases are a match to TRBD1. Germline V CDR1 and CDR2: LNHDA, SQIVND (reference sequence). There are 15 residues in the CDR3. Unmatched junction bases numbered 4, after V lost 3 bases and J lost 4 bases. The CDR3 region is CASSILGQGNQPQHF. The CDR3 DNA is TGTGCCAGTAGTATTTTGGGACAGGGTAATCAGCCCCAGCATTTT. Full variable domain (outside the CDR3, taken from reference TRBV19 and TRBJ1-5): DGGITQSPKYLFRKEGQNVTLSCEQNLNHDAMYWYRQDPGQGLRLIYYSQIVNDFQKGDIAEGYSVSREKKESFPLTVTSAQKNPTAFYLCASSILGQGNQPQHFGDGTRLSIL.